The 10 T cell receptor beta chains below were found in one sample sequenced in a study of T cell responses to AZD1222 COVID-19 vaccine. Sequencing used immunoSEQ multiplex PCR; TCRdb keeps in-frame clones, though not all of them. Found here are over 150,000 clones, 88% of them singletons; the top ten hold 3.1%. This specimen was peripheral blood, taken on day 0 of AZD1222 vaccination. The source of these receptors is an adult in good health.

The CDR3 spells CASSYLYSNQPQHF. The DNA for the CDR3 is TGTGCCAGCAGTTACTTGTATAGCAATCAGCCCCAGCATTTT. The chain combines TRBV6-5 with TRBJ1-5; unclear D gene. Trimming removed 1 base from V and 0 bases from J, with 4 bases in between. The CDR3 sequence is 14 residues long. CDR1 is MNHEY, CDR2 SVGAGI, per germline.

The rearrangement uses TRBV5-1 and TRBJ2-1, with no clear D. Germline V gene sequence: CDR1 SGHRS, CDR2 YFSETQ. CDR3 size: 15 residues. Trimming removed 4 bases from V and 1 base from J, with 12 bases in between. The CDR3 DNA reads as TGCGCCAGCAGCGGCTCTGCTCAGTCCTACAATGAGCAGTTCTTC. It codes for CASSGSAQSYNEQFF.

A note on this clone: The same CDR3 is also encoded by other DNA sequences in this sample. The chain employs TRBV5-4 and TRBJ2-7; D possibly corresponds to TRBD1 (6 bases). The CDR3 covers 12 residues. The germline V gene encodes CDR1 SGHNT and CDR2 YYREEE (reference sequence). V lost 2 bases and J lost 4, with 7 bases in between. Here the CDR3 DNA reads TGTGCCAGCAGCTTCCAGGGGTACGAGCAGTACTTC. Its translation: CASSFQGYEQYF.

This rearrangement joins TRBV5-1 to TRBJ1-4; no clear D gene. The CDR3 runs 16 residues. Trimming cost V 0 bases and J 0 bases, with 9 bases left between them. CDR1 and CDR2 from the germline V gene are SGHRS and YFSETQ. CDR3 sequence: CASSLADSTTNEKLFF. CDR3 DNA: TGCGCCAGCAGCTTGGCAGATTCGACAACTAATGAAAAACTGTTTTTT.

The V gene is TRBV5-8, the J gene TRBJ1-6; possibly TRBD1 for D (6 bases). V lost 3 bases and J 10 bases, leaving 14 bases between the germline ends. CDR1 and CDR2 (germline): SGHTS, YDEGEE. This CDR3 region has 14 residues. This chain's CDR3 is CASSSPGAYSPLHF. CDR3 in DNA: TGTGCCAGCAGCTCACCAGGGGCTTACTCACCCCTCCACTTT.

The CDR3 region is CASSPRVNEQFF. The CDR3 DNA reads TGTGCCAGCAGCCCCCGGGTCAATGAGCAGTTCTTC. The chain links TRBV7-9 to TRBJ2-1; no clear D. Trimming removed 5 bases from V and 6 bases from J, with 8 bases in between. CDR3 size: 12 residues. The germline V gene has CDR1 SEHNR and CDR2 FQNEAQ (reference sequence).

This chain uses TRBV3-1 (or the pseudogene TRBV3-2) with TRBJ2-2; no clear D. Between the trimmed V and J ends, which lost 4 bases and 6 bases, there was a span of 18 bases. CDR1 LGHDT and CDR2 YNNKEL come from the germline V gene (reference sequence). The CDR3 contains 16 residues. The CDR3 DNA reads as TGTGCCAGCAGCCCTTTCATAGGGTTACTCCCCGGGGAGCTGTTTTTT. It is translated as CASSPFIGLLPGELFF.

The J gene is TRBJ1-4, the V gene TRBV5-5; 8 nucleotides align to TRBD1. CDR3 size: 13 residues. Germline V gene data show CDR1 as SGHKS and CDR2 as YYEKEE (reference sequence). Trimming cost V 7 bases and J 7 bases; bases outside gene matches: 6. As DNA, the CDR3 is TGTGCCAGCGCAGGGGGCTCCGGTGAAAAACTGTTTTTT. Its translation is CASAGGSGEKLFF.

This chain joins TRBV9 and TRBJ2-2; D not certain. Germline V gene sequence: CDR1 SGDLS, CDR2 YYNGEE. V was shortened by 0 bases and J by 0 bases, with 3 bases between the two germline ends. The CDR3 spans 14 residues. The CDR3 loop is CASSVGPNTGELFF. The CDR3 DNA follows: TGTGCCAGCAGCGTAGGTCCGAACACCGGGGAGCTGTTTTTT.

J is TRBJ2-7 and V is TRBV27, with 7 bases aligning to TRBD2. CDR1 MNHEY and CDR2 SMNVEV come from the germline V gene (reference sequence). V gave up 3 bases and J gave up 4 bases; unmatched junction bases: 6. This CDR3 contains 14 residues. This CDR3 is CASSFGVGGYEQYF. CDR3 sequence (DNA): TGTGCCAGCAGTTTCGGCGTGGGGGGGTACGAGCAGTACTTC.